The present TCR beta chain was sequenced within a study of shared clonotypes between healthy human individuals. Study information: Three plates each covered CD4 naive and memory; CD8 naive two, CD8 memory one.

CDR3 size: 15 residues. Germline assignment: CDR1 MGHDK and CDR2 SYGVNS. The V gene lost 3 bases and the J gene lost 7 bases, with 15 bases spanning the gap. Assay: immunoSEQ multiplex PCR; the TCRdb copy retains only in-frame clones and omits some. The sample includes 2.3 million or so clones, 93% of them seen just once. Source material: naive CD4+ T cells from PBMCs. Documented subset: CD45RA+ positively selected. This chain links TRBV25-1 with TRBJ1-4, with D tentatively TRBD1 (5 bases). This receptor was obtained from a man younger than 30 in good health. Some clones in this sample may be carry-over from other donors' samples. Here the CDR3 reads CASSEGGVSGEKLFF. In DNA form, the CDR3 reads TGTGCCAGCAGTGAGGGGGGTGTAAGTGGTGAAAAACTGTTTTTT.